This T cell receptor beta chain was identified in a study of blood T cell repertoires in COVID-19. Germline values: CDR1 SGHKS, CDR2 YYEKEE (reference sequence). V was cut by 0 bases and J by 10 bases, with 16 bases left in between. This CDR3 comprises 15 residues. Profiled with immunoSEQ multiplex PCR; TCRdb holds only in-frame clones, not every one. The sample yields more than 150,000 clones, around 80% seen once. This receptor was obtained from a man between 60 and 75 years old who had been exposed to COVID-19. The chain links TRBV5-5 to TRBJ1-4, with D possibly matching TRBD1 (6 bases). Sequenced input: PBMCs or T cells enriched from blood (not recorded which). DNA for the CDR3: TGTGCCAGCAGCTTGGCCGAACAGGGCGTAGGAAAACTGTTTTTT. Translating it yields CASSLAEQGVGKLFF.